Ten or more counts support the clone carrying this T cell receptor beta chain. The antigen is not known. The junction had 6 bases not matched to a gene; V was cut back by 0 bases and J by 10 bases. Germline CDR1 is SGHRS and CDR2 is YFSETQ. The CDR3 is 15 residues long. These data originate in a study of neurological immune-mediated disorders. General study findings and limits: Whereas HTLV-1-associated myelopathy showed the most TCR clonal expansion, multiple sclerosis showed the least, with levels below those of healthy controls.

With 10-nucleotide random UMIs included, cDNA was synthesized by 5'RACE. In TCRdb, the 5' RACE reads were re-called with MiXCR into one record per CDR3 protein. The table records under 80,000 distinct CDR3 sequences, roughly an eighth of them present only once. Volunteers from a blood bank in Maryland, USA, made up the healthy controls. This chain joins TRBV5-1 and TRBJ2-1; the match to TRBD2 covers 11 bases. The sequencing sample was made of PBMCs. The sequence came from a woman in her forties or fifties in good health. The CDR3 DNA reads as TGCGCCAGCAGCTTGGCTAGCGGGGGGACAGGGGAGCAGTTCTTC. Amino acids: CASSLASGGTGEQFF.